The TCR beta chain under discussion was sequenced for a study of identical twins' blood T cells. Via MiXCR, TCRdb re-called the 5' RACE reads, giving one row per CDR3 protein. Of 300,000 to 450,000 distinct CDR3 sequences in the sample, more than 25% were seen once. The CDR3 has 14 residues. Trimming cost V 5 bases and J 3 bases, with 13 bases left between them. The germline V gene has CDR1 LGHDT and CDR2 YNNKEL (reference sequence). This clonotype has just a few counts. This clonotype originated in a woman aged 18 to 49 in good health. The sample consisted of PBMCs. The chain joins TRBV3-1 to TRBJ1-1, with D possibly TRBD1 on 6 matching bases. CDR3 region: CASSDRGAYTEAFF. CDR3 DNA sequence: TGTGCCAGCAGCGACCGGGGGGCGTACACTGAAGCTTTCTTT.